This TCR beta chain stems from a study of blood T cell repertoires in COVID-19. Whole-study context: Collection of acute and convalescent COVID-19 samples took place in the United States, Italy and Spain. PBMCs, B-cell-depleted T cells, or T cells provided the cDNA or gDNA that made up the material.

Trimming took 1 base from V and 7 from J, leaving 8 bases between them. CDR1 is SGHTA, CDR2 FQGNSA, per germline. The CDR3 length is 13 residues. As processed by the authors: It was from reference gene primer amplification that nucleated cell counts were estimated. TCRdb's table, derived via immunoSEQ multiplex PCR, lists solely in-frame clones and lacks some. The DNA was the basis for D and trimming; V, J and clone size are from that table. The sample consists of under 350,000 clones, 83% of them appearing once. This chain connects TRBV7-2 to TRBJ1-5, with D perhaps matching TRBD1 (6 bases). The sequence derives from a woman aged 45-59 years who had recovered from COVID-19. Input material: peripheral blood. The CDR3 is CASSLGRGQPQHF. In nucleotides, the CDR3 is TGTGCCAGCAGCTTAGGCAGGGGACAGCCCCAGCATTTT.